A selection of T cell receptor beta chains follows, all from one sample in a study of blood T cell repertoires in COVID-19. Using immunoSEQ multiplex PCR, the repertoire was profiled, and TCRdb retains in-frame clones only, with some absent. This sample has around 200,000 clones, with around nine tenths found just once. The sample comprised peripheral blood. The receptors originated from a man aged 30 to 39 with acute or convalescent COVID-19. The CDR3 runs from the conserved cysteine through the conserved F or W. D genes are given only for firm matches. Size values are once, few and many counts, or a class for expanded clones, and some rows have none.

clone size	V gene	D gene	J gene	CDR3 DNA	CDR3 protein
NA	TRBV2	NA	TRBJ2-4	TGTGCCAGCAGTGCCCAAGGTGCGGTAACCAAAAACATTCAGTACTTC	CASSAQGAVTKNIQYF
NA	TRBV12-3/TRBV12-4	NA	TRBJ2-5	TGTGCCAGCAGTTTTAACTCCAAAGAGACCCAGTACTTC	CASSFNSKETQYF
NA	TRBV10-2	TRBD1	TRBJ2-7	TGCGCCACAGGACAGGGGGCCTACGAGCAGTACTTC	CATGQGAYEQYF
NA	TRBV29-1	TRBD1	TRBJ1-4	TGCAGCGTGGGACAGGGGGGTTTTGAAAAACTGTTTTTT	CSVGQGGFEKLFF
NA	TRBV28	NA	TRBJ1-2	TGTGCCAGCAGTTTATACACCCAAGGCTACACCTTC	CASSLYTQGYTF
NA	TRBV4-1	NA	TRBJ1-1	TGCGCCAGCAGCCAAGAGGGCCGAATCTTCAACACTGAAGCTTTCTTT	CASSQEGRIFNTEAFF
once	TRBV19	TRBD1	TRBJ2-3	TGTGCCAGTATGAGACAGGGATTTATAGATACGCAGTATTTT	CASMRQGFIDTQYF
NA	TRBV5-1	TRBD2	TRBJ2-3	TGCGCCAGCAGCCCCCGGGGGGGGATCCCCACAGATACGCAGTATTTT	CASSPRGGIPTDTQYF
NA	TRBV6-6	NA	TRBJ1-2	TGTGCCAGCAGGAATGGGCCTGGCTATGGCTACACCTTC	CASRNGPGYGYTF
NA	TRBV10-1	NA	TRBJ1-5	TGCGCCAGCCAGAATTATAGCAATCAGCCCCAGCATTTT	CASQNYSNQPQHF
once	TRBV19	NA	TRBJ1-5	TGTGCCAGTAGCAAATCAAACATGGGCAGTTATAATCAGCCCCAGCATTTT	CASSKSNMGSYNQPQHF
NA	TRBV9	TRBD2	TRBJ2-5	TGTGCCAGCAGCGTAGCTGCGGGGGGGCCGTGGGAGACCCAGTACTTC	CASSVAAGGPWETQYF
few	TRBV12-3/TRBV12-4	TRBD1	TRBJ1-2	TGTGCCAGCAGACAGGGGGCAGGCGGCTACACCTTC	CASRQGAGGYTF
NA	TRBV18	NA	TRBJ1-1	TGTGCCAGCTCATATACCGGGGGGCGAGGCGATGAAGCTTTCTTT	CASSYTGGRGDEAFF
few	TRBV5-1	NA	TRBJ1-1	TGCGCCAGCAGCGCAACGGACAGCATGAACACTGAAGCTTTCTTT	CASSATDSMNTEAFF
NA	TRBV19	NA	TRBJ1-5	TGTGCCAGTAGTACCCGGAGACATCAGCCCCAGCATTTT	CASSTRRHQPQHF
NA	TRBV6-5	TRBD1	TRBJ2-2	TGTGCCAGCGACCCGGGACAGGGGGCGGGCGGGGAGCTGTTTTTT	CASDPGQGAGGELFF
once	TRBV5-1	TRBD1	TRBJ1-4	TGCGCCAGCAGCCCCGGGACAGGGCGTAATGAAAAACTGTTTTTT	CASSPGTGRNEKLFF
NA	TRBV12-3/TRBV12-4	NA	TRBJ1-2	TGTGCCAGCAGTTTCGACAGTAACTATGGCTACACCTTC	CASSFDSNYGYTF
NA	TRBV7-6	NA	TRBJ1-1	TGTGCCAGCAGCCGAGGGGGGGGGTCTGTCACTGAAGCTTTCTTT	CASSRGGGSVTEAFF
NA	TRBV19	NA	TRBJ1-1	TGTGCCAGTTTTTTATGGGGCGGCGTTAGGGGCACTGAAGCTTTCTTT	CASFLWGGVRGTEAFF
NA	TRBV29-1	NA	TRBJ2-1	TGCAGCGTTGGTAAGGGAGTTAACTATGAGCAGTTCTTC	CSVGKGVNYEQFF
NA	TRBV5-5	TRBD1	TRBJ1-2	TGTGCCAGCAGCCTGGACAGGCATGAAGGTGGCTACACCTTC	CASSLDRHEGGYTF
NA	TRBV10-3	NA	TRBJ1-5	TGTGCCATCAGGCAGGACGGCGGGGCTGGTCAGCCCCAGCATTTT	CAIRQDGGAGQPQHF
NA	TRBV12-3/TRBV12-4	NA	TRBJ1-1	TGTGCCAGCAGTTTACGCGGCACTGAAGCTTTCTTT	CASSLRGTEAFF
NA	TRBV30	TRBD1	TRBJ2-4	TGTGCCTGGAGTGTACAAGGGGGCGCGGACATTCAGTACTTC	CAWSVQGGADIQYF
NA	TRBV5-4	TRBD2	TRBJ2-1	TGTGCCAGCAGCTTGACTAGCGGGAAATACAATGAGCAGTTCTTC	CASSLTSGKYNEQFF
NA	TRBV10-3	NA	TRBJ2-7	TGTGCCATCAGTCCCTTCCCGGGGAATTCCGCCTACGAGCAGTACTTC	CAISPFPGNSAYEQYF